This passage covers 7 T cell receptor beta chains from one sample sequenced in a study of regulatory T cells in long-lasting Graves disease. Library construction for TCR beta used iRepertoire HTBI primers and Arm-PCR of CDR3 regions. In TCRdb, the multiplex PCR reads were re-called with MiXCR into one record per CDR3 protein. Among 700,000 or so distinct CDR3 sequences, 30% were seen once, and the ten largest hold roughly 46%. Documented time point: persistent/refractory GD, antithyroid drugs over 5 years with positive TRAb. RNA isolated from PBMCs was used to make the TCR library. The sample here was peripheral blood mononuclear cells (PBMCs), taken when the disease was refractory, from a patient treated with antithyroid drugs. Every receptor here comes from a female donor with Graves disease.

This clonotype has only a few counts. The CDR3: CASSLGGRGRGQPQHF. In nucleotides, the CDR3 is TGCGCCAGCAGCTTGGGGGGTAGGGGACGCGGTCAGCCCCAGCATTTT. The chain carries TRBV5-1 and TRBJ1-5, with a tentative D call TRBD1 (5 bases). Germline lookup yields CDR1 SGHRS and CDR2 YFSETQ. The CDR3 runs to 16 residues. Trimming stripped 0 bases from V and 6 bases from J, with 16 bases between.

This rearrangement joins TRBV29-1 to TRBJ2-4; possibly TRBD1 for D (6 bases). The CDR3 runs 15 residues. With 6 bases removed from V and 0 bases from J, the gap between germline ends came to 15 bases. Germline CDR1 reads SQVTM; CDR2 reads ANQGSEA. This CDR3 reads CSVSTGIGAKNIQYF. Written as DNA, the CDR3 is TGCAGCGTATCCACAGGGATAGGAGCCAAAAACATTCAGTACTTC.

Only one count was recorded for this clonotype. The junction departs from the called germline gene at one end, perhaps through a read error. The chain is built from TRBV6-2 or TRBV6-3 and TRBJ2-2; 7 nucleotides match TRBD1. CDR1 is MNHEY, CDR2 SVGEGT, per germline. The CDR3 sequence is 16 residues long. CDR3 sequence: CTSRHRDSLNTGELFF. CDR3 DNA: TGTACCAGCAGACACCGGGACAGCCTGAACACCGGGGAGCTGTTTTTT.

This clonotype showed up just a few times. The chain links TRBV6-5 to TRBJ1-1; D may be TRBD1 (5 bases). In germline, CDR1 is MNHEY, CDR2 SVGAGI. Between the trimmed V and J ends, which lost 2 bases and 6 bases, there was a span of 10 bases. CDR3 size: 13 residues. In DNA, the CDR3 is TGTGCCAGCAGTTACGCAGGGCGCGCTGAAGCTTTCTTT. It codes for CASSYAGRAEAFF.

J is TRBJ1-4 and V is TRBV7-2; 8 nucleotides match TRBD1. The trim removed 0 bases at V and 3 bases at J, leaving 6 bases unmatched. CDR1 is SGHTA, CDR2 FQGNSA, per germline. CDR3 size: 17 residues. The CDR3 coding sequence is TGTGCCAGCAGCTTAGCAGACAGGGGACGGGCTAATGAAAAACTGTTTTTT. It codes for CASSLADRGRANEKLFF.

The CDR3 DNA reads TGCAGCGCGATAACTAGGGAGTCCTACGAGCAGTACTTC. This encodes CSAITRESYEQYF. The rearrangement uses TRBV29-1 and TRBJ2-7; D is possibly TRBD2 (5 bases). Germline V gene data show CDR1 as SQVTM and CDR2 as ANQGSEA. The CDR3 runs to 13 residues. The V and J ends lost 7 bases and 1 base respectively, with 14 bases between them.

This clonotype was seen at least ten times. The gene calls are TRBV12-3 or TRBV12-4 and TRBJ1-5; the match to TRBD1 covers 7 bases. Trimming removed 6 bases from V and 7 bases from J; junction bases left unmatched: 12. The CDR3 length is 15 residues. The CDR3 loop is CASRLDRKGEQPQHF. CDR3 bases: TGTGCCAGCAGGTTGGACAGGAAGGGTGAGCAGCCCCAGCATTTT.